The rows below give T cell receptor beta chains drawn from one sample of a study of technical replicates of blood from a handful of donors. Only in-frame clones appear in the TCRdb table, and some are missing; sequencing was by immunoSEQ multiplex PCR. The profile covers 75,000 to 95,000 clones, with under 95% appearing a single time and 0.27% taken by the ten largest. The sequenced material came from T cells isolated from PBMCs. The receptors were sampled from a human donor in good health. Both conserved end residues are part of each CDR3. D genes are given only for firm matches. Clone size is shown for a subset of rows, as once, few, many or a class of expanded clone.

>TRBV5-4|.|.|TRBJ2-3
CASSLVEGSDTQYF
TGTGCCAGCAGCTTGGTAGAGGGATCAGATACGCAGTATTTT
>TRBV5-1|.|.|TRBJ1-2
CASRAEGGSYGYTF
TGCGCCAGCAGAGCTGAAGGAGGGTCCTATGGCTACACCTTC
>TRBV5-1|TRBD1|.|TRBJ1-1
CASSLGAGTGIFTEAFF
TGCGCCAGCAGCTTGGGTGCCGGGACAGGGATTTTCACTGAAGCTTTCTTT
>TRBV4-1|TRBD2|.|TRBJ2-1
CASSPFGLAGDNEQFF
TGCGCCAGCAGCCCCTTCGGGCTAGCGGGGGACAATGAGCAGTTCTTC
>TRBV2|TRBD1|.|TRBJ2-2
CASSSTGENTGELFF
TGTGCCAGCAGTTCGACAGGGGAGAACACCGGGGAGCTGTTTTTT
>TRBV13|.|.|TRBJ2-7
CASSLGGANYEQYF
TGTGCCAGCAGCTTAGGAGGGGCGAACTACGAGCAGTACTTC
>TRBV29-1|.|.|TRBJ1-2
CSVEIPRGLEDYGYTF
TGCAGCGTCGAGATCCCCAGGGGCCTAGAGGACTATGGCTACACCTTC
>TRBV27|.|.|TRBJ2-5
CASSLGGLETQYF
TGTGCCAGCAGTTTGGGAGGCCTAGAGACCCAGTACTTC
>TRBV4-2|TRBD2|.|TRBJ2-3
CASSQDPGLAGHASTDTQYF
TGTGCCAGCAGCCAAGATCCGGGACTAGCGGGACATGCTAGTACAGATACGCAGTATTTT
>TRBV30|.|.|TRBJ1-4
CAWSPTVAGSEKLFF
TGTGCCTGGAGTCCCACGGTTGCAGGCTCAGAAAAACTGTTTTTT
>TRBV29-1|TRBD1|.|TRBJ1-2
CSVPTGGGRGYTF
TGCAGCGTTCCCACAGGGGGAGGAAGGGGCTACACCTTC
>TRBV6-5|.|.|TRBJ2-7
CASSYWRSSYEQYF
TGTGCCAGCAGTTACTGGCGGAGCTCCTACGAGCAGTACTTC
>TRBV7-6|.|.|TRBJ1-6
CASSSGGNSPLHF
TGTGCCAGCAGCTCCGGTGGTAATTCACCCCTCCACTTT
>TRBV5-1|.|.|TRBJ2-3
CASSLSDSTDTQYF
TGCGCCAGCAGCTTGAGCGACTCTACAGATACGCAGTATTTT
>TRBV5-4|.|.|TRBJ1-2
CASSSPLEGNYGYTF
TGTGCCAGCAGCTCCCCTTTGGAGGGTAACTATGGCTACACCTTC
>TRBV10-3|TRBD1|.|TRBJ2-5
CATRRQGQETQYF
TGTGCCACGCGAAGACAGGGCCAAGAGACCCAGTACTTC
>TRBV2|TRBD1|once|TRBJ2-1
CASSNPGTGPYNEQFF
TGTGCCAGCAGCAACCCCGGGACAGGGCCATACAATGAGCAGTTCTTC
>TRBV19|.|.|TRBJ2-6
CASSLRASGANVLTF
TGTGCCAGTAGTCTCAGGGCGTCTGGGGCCAACGTCCTGACTTTC
>TRBV28|.|.|TRBJ2-5
CASSSDSQETQYF
TGTGCCAGCAGTTCGGACAGTCAAGAGACCCAGTACTTC
>TRBV2|.|once|TRBJ1-1
CASSEVGRGWRDTEAFF
TGTGCCAGCAGTGAAGTAGGTAGAGGATGGAGGGACACTGAAGCTTTCTTT
>TRBV18|.|.|TRBJ1-4
CASSQEEKLFF
TGTGCCAGCTCGCAAGAGGAAAAACTGTTTTTT
>TRBV5-4|TRBD1|.|TRBJ2-5
CASSMTGEETQYF
TGTGCCAGCAGCATGACAGGGGAGGAGACCCAGTACTTC
>TRBV7-9|.|.|TRBJ2-1
CASSLGQNNEQFF
TGTGCCAGCAGCCTGGGGCAGAACAATGAGCAGTTCTTC
>TRBV5-1|TRBD2|.|TRBJ2-5
CASSLLAGGPVETQYF
TGCGCCAGCAGCTTATTAGCGGGAGGGCCGGTGGAGACCCAGTACTTC
>TRBV9|.|.|TRBJ1-2
CASTIEEGSGYTF
TGTGCCAGCACCATAGAGGAGGGGTCTGGCTACACCTTC
>TRBV11-2|TRBD2|.|TRBJ2-1
CASSLDGGRPHEQFF
TGTGCCAGCAGCTTGGATGGCGGGAGACCCCATGAGCAGTTCTTC
>TRBV2|TRBD2|.|TRBJ2-3
CASRGLVGYTQYF
TGTGCCAGCAGGGGACTAGTCGGGTATACGCAGTATTTT
>TRBV5-1|.|.|TRBJ1-3
CASSLGPTDDSGNTIYF
TGCGCCAGCAGCTTGGGTCCGACAGACGACTCTGGAAACACCATATATTTT
>TRBV19|.|.|TRBJ2-2
CASSKQTGITGELFF
TGTGCCAGTAGTAAACAGACAGGTATCACCGGGGAGCTGTTTTTT
>TRBV19|TRBD1|.|TRBJ2-1
CARNQGAAYNEQFF
TGTGCCAGGAATCAGGGGGCGGCCTACAATGAGCAGTTCTTC
>TRBV5-4|.|.|TRBJ2-3
CASSLDFTDTQYF
TGTGCCAGCAGCTTGGACTTCACAGATACGCAGTATTTT
>TRBV19|.|.|TRBJ2-5
CASSISSPLETQYF
TGTGCCAGTAGTATCTCCAGTCCCTTAGAGACCCAGTACTTC
>TRBV7-8|.|.|TRBJ1-2
CASTGRGRGANYGYTF
TGTGCCTCCACGGGAAGAGGACGGGGAGCTAACTATGGCTACACCTTC
>TRBV12-5|.|.|TRBJ1-2
CASGIGLGLSNYGYTF
TGTGCTAGTGGTATAGGCTTGGGCTTATCTAACTATGGCTACACCTTC
>TRBV5-4|.|.|TRBJ2-3
CASSFGGLDTQYF
TGTGCCAGCAGCTTCGGGGGGCTCGATACGCAGTATTTT
>TRBV11-2|TRBD1|.|TRBJ2-3
CASSPHRTGGPDTQYF
TGTGCCAGCAGCCCCCACCGGACAGGGGGCCCAGATACGCAGTATTTT
>TRBV5-4|TRBD1|.|TRBJ2-7
CASRPTGGPGEQYF
TGTGCCAGCAGGCCGACAGGGGGACCGGGAGAGCAGTACTTC
>TRBV2|.|few|TRBJ2-2
CASDYYGELFF
TGTGCCAGCGATTACTACGGGGAGCTGTTTTTT
>TRBV10-2|.|.|TRBJ2-7
CASISGDKLGEQYF
TGCGCCAGCATTAGCGGAGATAAGCTGGGCGAGCAGTACTTC
>TRBV28|.|.|TRBJ1-5
CASSLTLARNQPQHF
TGTGCCAGCAGTTTAACTCTGGCGAGGAATCAGCCCCAGCATTTT
>TRBV28|TRBD2|.|TRBJ2-7
CASSSVKSGNFYEQYF
TGTGCCAGCAGTTCCGTTAAGAGCGGGAACTTTTACGAGCAGTACTTC
>TRBV5-6|.|.|TRBJ2-7
CASSRWPAGAHEQYF
TGTGCCAGCAGCCGCTGGCCGGCAGGGGCGCACGAGCAGTACTTC
>TRBV4-1|TRBD2|once|TRBJ2-1
CASSQDYGTSFINEQFF
TGCGCCAGCAGCCAAGATTACGGGACTAGTTTTATCAATGAGCAGTTCTTC
>TRBV5-5|TRBD1|.|TRBJ2-7
CASTRAGGDLGTYEQYF
TGTGCCAGCACACGCGCAGGGGGAGACCTAGGGACCTACGAGCAGTACTTC
>TRBV28|TRBD1|.|TRBJ2-7
CASSLPGTGGIEQYF
TGTGCCAGCAGTCTCCCTGGGACAGGGGGCATCGAGCAGTACTTC
>TRBV6-5|.|.|TRBJ2-5
CASSLQEQETQYF
TGTGCCAGCAGCTTACAGGAGCAAGAGACCCAGTACTTC
>TRBV5-1|.|.|TRBJ1-1
CASTLNGLNTEAFF
TGCGCCAGCACCTTAAACGGTCTGAACACTGAAGCTTTCTTT
>TRBV5-4|.|once|TRBJ2-7
CASRLGDSLEQYF
TGTGCCAGCAGACTTGGTGACAGCCTCGAGCAGTACTTC
>TRBV9|TRBD2|.|TRBJ2-7
CASSSSSGGAQRVQYF
TGTGCCAGCAGCTCTAGTTCGGGAGGGGCCCAGAGGGTGCAGTACTTC
>TRBV5-1|.|.|TRBJ2-3
CASSLERTTDTQYF
TGCGCCAGCAGCTTGGAGCGGACCACAGATACGCAGTATTTT
>TRBV7-8|TRBD1|.|TRBJ1-5
CASSLETGVQPQHF
TGTGCCAGCAGCTTAGAAACAGGGGTTCAGCCCCAGCATTTT